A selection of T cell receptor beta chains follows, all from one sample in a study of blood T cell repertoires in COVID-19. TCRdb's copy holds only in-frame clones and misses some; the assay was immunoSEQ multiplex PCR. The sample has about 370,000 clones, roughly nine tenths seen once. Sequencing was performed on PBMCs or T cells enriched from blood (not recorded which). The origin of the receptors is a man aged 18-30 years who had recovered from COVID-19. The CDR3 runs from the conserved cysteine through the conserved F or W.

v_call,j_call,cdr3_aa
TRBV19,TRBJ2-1,CASSVTSGAYNEQFF
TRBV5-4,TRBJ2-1,CASSLGRTTYNEQFF
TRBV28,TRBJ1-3,CASSTGGLIGNTIYF
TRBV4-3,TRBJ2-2,CASSQDRGRELFF
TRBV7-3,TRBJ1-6,CASSLETGNNSPLHF
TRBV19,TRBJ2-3,CASSISQGGEDTQYF
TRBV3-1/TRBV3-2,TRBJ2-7,CASSQVAGYEQYF
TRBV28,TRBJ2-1,CASSSPGTGRDEQFF
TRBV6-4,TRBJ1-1,CASKAAQGRTEAFF
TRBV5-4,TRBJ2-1,CASSLGGSKSDEQFF
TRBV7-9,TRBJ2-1,CASSFPSGKQFF
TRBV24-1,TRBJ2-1,CATSEGGTIHLEQFF
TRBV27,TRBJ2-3,CASRELSGTDTQYF
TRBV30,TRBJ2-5,CAWSVQGSGSGGTQYF
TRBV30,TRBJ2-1,CAWSGTGNNEQFF
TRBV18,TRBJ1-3,CASSPGGGASGNTIYF
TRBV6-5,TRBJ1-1,CASSYFSVDTEAFF
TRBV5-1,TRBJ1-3,CASSFGGTASSGNTIYF
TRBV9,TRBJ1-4,CVSSLSITGHATNEKLFF
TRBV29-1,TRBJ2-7,CSSRQGRSSYEQYF
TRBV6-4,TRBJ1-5,CASSIEEGQPQHF
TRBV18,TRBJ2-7,CASSPQGVEQYF
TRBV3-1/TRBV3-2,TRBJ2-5,CASSQRGGETQYF
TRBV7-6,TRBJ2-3,CASSLVGTSGGYTDTQYF
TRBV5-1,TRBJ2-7,CASSVGGLDSEQYF
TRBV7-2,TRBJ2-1,CASSLTSYNEQFF
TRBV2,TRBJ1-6,CASIGTGKNNSPLHF
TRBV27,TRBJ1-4,CASKGLTGGDNEKLFF
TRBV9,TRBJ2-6,CASSSRLAGNWKSGANVLTF
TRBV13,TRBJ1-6,CASSLEGHHNSPLHF
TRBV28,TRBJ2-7,CASSLGTRYEQYF
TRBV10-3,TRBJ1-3,CAIRDSSSGNTIYF
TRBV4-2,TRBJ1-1,CASSQVGQGGLNTEAFF
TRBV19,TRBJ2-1,CASRTGLAGSVEQFF
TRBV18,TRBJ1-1,CASSPTGGSTEAFF
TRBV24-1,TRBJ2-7,CATSDSRSNGQTGQYF
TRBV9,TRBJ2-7,CASSAGTGPSYEQYF
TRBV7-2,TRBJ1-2,CASSLEAGVYGYTF